This TCR beta chain was captured by sequencing in a study of blood T cell repertoires in COVID-19. Only in-frame clones appear in the TCRdb table, and some are missing; sequencing was by immunoSEQ multiplex PCR. The repertoire consists of approximately 230,000 clones, with 65% to 90% occurring once and the leading ten covering about 16%. The germline V gene encodes CDR1 MDHEN and CDR2 SYDVKM. The ends lost 9 bases at V and 2 bases at J; junction bases unmatched: 6. The CDR3 sequence is 14 residues long. Grouping used clinical history reported by participants in a survey and questionnaire. Sequencing was performed on PBMCs or T cells enriched from blood (not recorded which). This chain uses TRBV28 with TRBJ2-3; 9 bases line up with TRBD2. The source of this sequence is a man younger than 30 who had recovered from COVID-19. The CDR3 loop reads CASKAGGSTDTQYF. The CDR3 DNA sequence: TGTGCCAGTAAAGCGGGGGGCTCCACAGATACGCAGTATTTT.